This TCR beta chain was recovered during a study of cytomegalovirus exposure and HLA in healthy donors. On the study more broadly: Genotyping of some 390 donors showed that approximately 83% belonged to the Caucasian-associated ancestry cluster.

A multiplex PCR was run with 60 Vbeta primers and 13 Jbeta primers. Sequenced by immunoSEQ multiplex PCR; TCRdb stores in-frame clones only, minus some. The sample includes approximately 100,000 clones, 75% to 80% seen only once; the top ten take approximately 5%. On this clone itself: The antigen is undetermined.

Germline CDR1 is LGHNA and CDR2 is YNFKEQ. The junction had 8 bases not matched to a gene; V was cut back by 2 bases and J by 1 base. The length of the CDR3 is 17 residues. At the time of sampling, donors were nominally healthy, though unrecorded immune exposures were likely. General study results and limits: Investigators reported 150 to 200 TCR beta chains as tied to cytomegalovirus.

V gene TRBV4-2 combines with J gene TRBJ2-3, with 8 bases matching TRBD2. The source is a man between 60 and 70 years old in good health and CMV-seropositive. Material for sequencing was PBMCs. As DNA, the CDR3 is TGTGCCAGCAGCCAACGGGGGAGCGGGGGAGGCACAGATACGCAGTATTTT. Protein: CASSQRGSGGGTDTQYF.